The 26 T cell receptor beta chains below all came from one sample that was sequenced in a study of shared clonotypes between healthy human individuals. Sequencing used immunoSEQ multiplex PCR; TCRdb keeps in-frame clones, though not all of them. The sample gives about 1 million clones, roughly 70% of which show up once; approximately 1.5% is in the top ten. The sequenced sample was memory CD4+ T cells sorted from blood. Noted subset: CD45RA-negative fraction. The receptor set was obtained from a man aged 18 to 29 in good health.

For the CDR3, the DNA is TGTGCCAGCGCGAAGGAGGGGAACACTGAAGCTTTCTTT. Protein: CASAKEGNTEAFF. The chain recombines TRBV2 with TRBJ1-1; D remains ambiguous. Trimming pared 8 bases from V and 1 base from J, leaving 11 bases between. The CDR3 contains 13 residues. Germline lookup yields CDR1 SNHLY and CDR2 FYNNEI.

This clone was seen a single time. V gene TRBV5-6 combines with J gene TRBJ2-7; 8 bases are a match to TRBD2. The CDR3 has 15 residues. The germline gives CDR1 SGHDT, CDR2 YYEEEE. The trim removed 3 bases at V and 2 bases at J, leaving 7 bases unmatched. CDR3 residues: CASSWGTAGAYEQYF. The CDR3 nucleotides read TGTGCCAGCAGCTGGGGAACAGCGGGAGCCTACGAGCAGTACTTC. Filled out from reference TRBV5-6 and TRBJ2-7, the complete variable domain reads DAGVTQSPTHLIKTRGQQVTLRCSPKSGHDTVSWYQQALGQGPQFIFQYYEEEERQRGNFPDRFSGHQFPNYSSELNVNALLLGDSALYLCASSWGTAGAYEQYFGPGTRLTVT.

The chain recombines TRBV9 with TRBJ2-5, with D perhaps matching TRBD2 (6 bases). With 7 bases removed from V and 4 bases from J, the gap between germline ends came to 14 bases. Germline V lookup: CDR1 SGDLS, CDR2 YYNGEE. CDR3 length equals 13 residues. The CDR3 DNA reads as TGTGCCAGCGGGGCGGGGAATGGAGAGACCCAGTACTTC. This codes for CASGAGNGETQYF. Variable domain in full (rest from reference TRBV9 and TRBJ2-5): DSGVTQTPKHLITATGQRVTLRCSPRSGDLSVYWYQQSLDQGLQFLIQYYNGEERAKGNILERFSAQQFPDLHSELNLSSLELGDSALYFCASGAGNGETQYFGPGTRLLVL.

This sequence joins TRBV29-1 and TRBJ2-1; weak D call: TRBD2 (6 bases). The ends were cut back, 6 bases at V and 2 bases at J, with 14 bases in the middle. The germline V gene encodes CDR1 SQVTM and CDR2 ANQGSEA. The CDR3 covers 14 residues. CDR3 sequence reads: CSVEWTTTYNEQFF. The DNA of the CDR3 is TGCAGCGTGGAGTGGACTACAACCTACAATGAGCAGTTCTTC.

V usage is TRBV7-2 and J usage is TRBJ2-1; weak D call: TRBD1 (6 bases). CDR1 and CDR2 from the germline V gene are SGHTA and FQGNSA. Deletions cut 5 bases from V and 9 bases from J, with 11 bases between. The CDR3 runs to 12 residues. As DNA, the CDR3 is TGTGCCAGCAGCCCCAACAGGGTTGAGCAGTTCTTC. Translated, it gives CASSPNRVEQFF.

The CDR3 loop reads CASSGTQGMFSGYTF. DNA for the CDR3: TGTGCCAGCAGCGGGACCCAGGGCATGTTTAGTGGCTACACCTTC. This chain connects TRBV7-9 to TRBJ1-2; tentative D call: TRBD1 (5 bases). Trimming pared 5 bases from V and 7 bases from J, leaving 20 bases between. CDR1 is SEHNR, CDR2 FQNEAQ, per germline (reference sequence). This CDR3 comprises 15 residues.

As concerns this clone: Other DNA sequences in the sample encode the same CDR3. The genes are TRBV5-1 and TRBJ2-1; the match to TRBD1 covers 7 bases. The CDR3 sequence is 15 residues long. V dropped 1 base and J dropped 5; count of bases not matched to a gene: 6. Germline V CDR1 and CDR2: SGHRS, YFSETQ. In DNA, the CDR3 is TGCGCCAGCAGCTTGCTAGGGGGCGGGCACAATGAGCAGTTCTTC. As protein: CASSLLGGGHNEQFF.

The chain joins TRBV7-7 to TRBJ2-2, with a tentative D call TRBD2 (6 bases). The CDR3 covers 14 residues. Germline values: CDR1 SSHAT, CDR2 FNYEAQ (reference sequence). CDR3 in amino acids: CATWRDSRPGELFF. The CDR3 nucleotides are TGTGCTACCTGGCGGGATAGTAGGCCCGGGGAGCTGTTTTTT.

The chain employs TRBV21-1 and TRBJ2-7; the DNA was not used to check the table's D call, TRBD2. TRBV21-1 is recorded as a pseudogene. This CDR3 contains 17 residues. CDR3 bases: TGTGCCAGCAGCAAAGCGCGGCGCGGGGGGGGTCTCTACGAGCAGTACTTC. This sequence encodes CASSKARRGGGLYEQYF.

The chain couples TRBV9 to TRBJ2-1, with unresolved D. Germline V lookup: CDR1 SGDLS, CDR2 YYNGEE. This CDR3 is built from 12 residues. V lost 3 bases to trimming and J lost 9 bases, with 10 bases between them. As DNA, the CDR3 is TGTGCCAGCAGCGCCCAGACCGGTGAGCAGTTCTTC. It is translated as CASSAQTGEQFF.

This rearrangement joins TRBV5-4 to TRBJ2-4, with 10 bases aligning to TRBD2. The J segment lost 4 bases and the V segment lost 4 bases, leaving 11 bases of the junction unmatched. CDR1 and CDR2 from the germline V gene are SGHNT and YYREEE (reference sequence). The CDR3 totals 17 residues. The CDR3: CASSESGRAGPKNIQYF. CDR3 bases: TGTGCCAGCAGCGAAAGCGGGAGGGCCGGACCTAAAAACATTCAGTACTTC. Based on the CDR3 plus reference TRBV5-4 and TRBJ2-4, the full variable domain is ETGVTQSPTHLIKTRGQQVTLRCSSQSGHNTVSWYQQALGQGPQFIFQYYREEENGRGNFPPRFSGLQFPNYSSELNVNALELDDSALYLCASSESGRAGPKNIQYFGAGTRLSVL.

This clone was seen only a few times. The rearrangement links TRBV5-1 to TRBJ1-6; 9 bases match TRBD1. The germline gives CDR1 SGHRS, CDR2 YFSETQ. With V trimmed by 4 bases and J by 11 bases, 10 bases remained unmatched. This CDR3 spans 15 amino acids. Written as DNA, the CDR3 is TGCGCCAGCAGCCCCCGGGACAGGGATACTACACCCCTCCACTTT. Its protein product is CASSPRDRDTTPLHF. Drawing the rest from reference TRBV5-1 and TRBJ1-6, the complete variable domain is KAGVTQTPRYLIKTRGQQVTLSCSPISGHRSVSWYQQTPGQGLQFLFEYFSETQRNKGNFPGRFSGRQFSNSRSEMNVSTLELGDSALYLCASSPRDRDTTPLHFGNGTRLTVT.

The chain couples TRBV5-6 to TRBJ2-1; 10 nucleotides agree with TRBD1. The germline V gene encodes CDR1 SGHDT and CDR2 YYEEEE. V lost 3 bases to trimming and J lost 1 base; unmatched junction nucleotides: 10. This CDR3 is 18 amino acids long. CDR3 protein: CASSSGTGAFVSYNEQFF. CDR3 nucleotides: TGTGCCAGCAGCTCTGGGACAGGGGCGTTCGTATCCTACAATGAGCAGTTCTTC.

The chain carries TRBV18 and TRBJ2-2, with 10 bases identical to TRBD1. Germline CDR1 KGHSH, CDR2 LQKENI. Trimming removed 6 bases from V and 6 bases from J; junction bases left unmatched: 16. This CDR3 is 18 amino acids long. The CDR3 DNA follows: TGTGCCAGCTCCCGCACCAGCGCCGGGACAGGGGTTGCCGGGGAGCTGTTTTTT. Its protein product is CASSRTSAGTGVAGELFF.

The chain uses TRBV30 and TRBJ2-4, with TRBD2 matching over 9 bases. CDR3 length: 13 residues. Germline CDR1 and CDR2: GTSNPN and SVGIG (reference sequence). Trimming removed 6 bases from V and 9 bases from J; junction bases left unmatched: 9. The CDR3: CACTSGSPGIQYF. CDR3 sequence (DNA): TGTGCCTGTACTAGCGGGTCCCCGGGCATTCAGTACTTC.

This clone has only one observation. The chain carries TRBV7-9 and TRBJ1-5, with 10 positions matching TRBD1. From germline, CDR1 is SEHNR and CDR2 FQNEAQ (reference sequence). CDR3 length: 14 amino acids. V was clipped by 5 bases and J by 7 bases; unmatched bases: 5. The CDR3 bases are TGTGCCAGCAGCCGTGGACAGGGGGGGCAGCCCCAGCATTTT. Its protein is CASSRGQGGQPQHF.

This clone was counted at least ten times. The rearrangement uses TRBV10-3 and TRBJ2-3, with 14 bases lining up with TRBD2. V dropped 10 bases and J dropped 4; count of bases not matched to a gene: 4. This CDR3 region has 14 residues. The germline V gene has CDR1 ENHRY and CDR2 SYGVKD. Written as DNA, the CDR3 is TGTGCCACGGGACTAGCGGGAGCGGCAGATACGCAGTATTTT. Its protein product is CATGLAGAADTQYF.

The chain uses TRBV10-3 and TRBJ2-2; 13 nucleotides agree with TRBD2. The CDR3 loop spans 16 amino acids. Per the germline V gene, CDR1 is ENHRY and CDR2 is SYGVKD. The trim removed 4 bases at V and 6 bases at J, leaving 5 bases unmatched. CDR3 nucleotides: TGTGCCATCAGTGCAACTAGCGGGAGGGCCCCCGGGGAGCTGTTTTTT. Its translation: CAISATSGRAPGELFF.

The chain uses TRBV5-1 and TRBJ2-6, with 8 bases fitting TRBD2. CDR1 is SGHRS and CDR2 is YFSETQ in the germline V gene. V trimming: 4 bases; J trimming: 4 bases; junction bases outside the gene matches: 10. The CDR3 covers 17 residues. CDR3 DNA sequence: TGCGCCAGCAGCCAAGCGGGAGCGATTCGGGGGGCCAACGTCCTGACTTTC. Protein product: CASSQAGAIRGANVLTF.

This clone was seen more than once but under ten times. This CDR3 is also generated by other DNA sequences in the sample. V gene TRBV5-1 combines with J gene TRBJ2-3; possible D gene TRBD1, 5 bases. This CDR3 region has 13 residues. CDR1 is SGHRS and CDR2 is YFSETQ in the germline V gene. With 0 bases removed from V and 5 bases from J, the gap between germline ends came to 7 bases. The chain's CDR3 is CASSLAGQDTQYF. In nucleotides, the CDR3 is TGCGCCAGCAGCTTGGCAGGGCAAGATACGCAGTATTTT. The complete variable domain, with remaining parts taken from reference TRBV5-1 and TRBJ2-3, reads KAGVTQTPRYLIKTRGQQVTLSCSPISGHRSVSWYQQTPGQGLQFLFEYFSETQRNKGNFPGRFSGRQFSNSRSEMNVSTLELGDSALYLCASSLAGQDTQYFGPGTRLTVL.

With regard to this clone: This clone may be a read error of a much larger clone one base away. Other nucleotide sequences from this sample produce the same CDR3. The chain recombines TRBV28 with TRBJ1-2; D possibly corresponds to TRBD1 (6 bases). The V and J ends lost 7 bases and 6 bases respectively, with 24 bases between them. Per the germline V gene, CDR1 is MDHEN and CDR2 is SYDVKM. The CDR3 has 16 amino acids. The CDR3 is CASILGGQVTPDGYTF. The CDR3 nucleotides read TGTGCCAGCATCTTAGGGGGGCAGGTAACCCCAGATGGCTACACCTTC.

The rearrangement uses TRBV10-3 and TRBJ2-5; D is unresolved. This CDR3 has 13 residues. V was pared by 6 bases and J by 5 bases, with 13 bases between. Germline CDR1 reads ENHRY; CDR2 reads SYGVKD. The CDR3 coding sequence is TGTGCCATCAGCCAGTCTAACGGGGAGACCCAGTACTTC. Translating gives CAISQSNGETQYF.

This clone was seen a few times. This CDR3 is also generated by other DNA sequences in the sample. V and J are TRBV5-1 and TRBJ1-4; TRBD1 might be the D (5 bases). Deletions cut 0 bases from V and 2 bases from J, with 5 bases between. The CDR3 covers 14 residues. Germline-derived CDR1 and CDR2 are SGHRS and YFSETQ. CDR3 residues: CASSLGGTNEKLFF. In nucleotides, the CDR3 is TGCGCCAGCAGCTTGGGGGGCACTAATGAAAAACTGTTTTTT.

The gene calls are TRBV11-3 and TRBJ2-1; D is uncertain. This CDR3 comprises 11 residues. V was shortened by 2 bases and J by 5 bases, with 1 base between the two germline ends. Germline assignment: CDR1 SGHNT and CDR2 YENEEA. CDR3 amino acids: CASSLHNEQFF. The DNA of the CDR3 is TGTGCCAGCAGCTTACACAATGAGCAGTTCTTC.

The rearrangement joins TRBV4-2 to TRBJ2-2, with 11 bases that match TRBD2. This CDR3 has 15 residues. With V trimmed by 1 base and J by 6 bases, 1 base remained unmatched. Per the germline V gene, CDR1 is LGHNA and CDR2 is YNFKEQ. In DNA, the CDR3 is TGTGCCAGCAGCCAAGGACTAGCGGGGTCCGGGGAGCTGTTTTTT. It translates to CASSQGLAGSGELFF.

The chain couples TRBV4-2 to TRBJ2-3; 10 nucleotides agree with TRBD2. The CDR3 extends over 14 amino acids. V was pared by 8 bases and J by 5 bases, with 7 bases of the junction left unmatched. CDR1 and CDR2 (germline): LGHNA, YNFKEQ. The CDR3 DNA follows: TGTGCCAGCGAGCGGGGGGGCATGGAAGATACGCAGTATTTT. This encodes CASERGGMEDTQYF.